The 30 T cell receptor beta chains below come from one sample, sequenced in a study of blood T cells in healthy people across ages (dated by TCRdb to about 2015). Library method: 5' RACE. Sequencing was performed on an Illumina HiSeq 2500. A second PCR of roughly 6 to 11 cycles was run with a J-beta primer mix and a sample-barcoded 5' primer. TCRdb trimmed public reads at Q25 via fastp, called clones via MiXCR and kept in-frame beta chains. Rows with one shared CDR3 protein collapse into an entry with the most common genes and DNA. A total of about 680,000 distinct CDR3 sequences appear in this sample, roughly 49% of them only once. The ten largest clones represent around a third of the sample. The sequencing input was blood. These receptors all stem from a woman aged 60-75 years in good health.

V is TRBV7-2 and J is TRBJ2-1; the match to TRBD1 covers 10 bases. V lost 1 base, J lost 9 bases, and 6 bases stayed unmatched. This CDR3 is 15 amino acids long. From germline, CDR1 is SGHTA and CDR2 FQGNSA. Here the CDR3 DNA reads TGTGCCAGCAGCTTAGAAGGGACAGGGGAGGGTGAGCAGTTCTTC. It codes for CASSLEGTGEGEQFF.

J is TRBJ1-2 and V is TRBV7-2, with no clear D. Germline V gene lookup returns CDR1 SGHTA and CDR2 FQGNSA. The CDR3 extends over 13 amino acids. The V and J ends lost 5 bases and 6 bases respectively, with 13 bases between them. CDR3 bases: TGTGCCAGCAGCCTAAGTCCTGTGGATGGCTACACCTTC. This gives the protein CASSLSPVDGYTF. Complete variable domain (other parts from reference TRBV7-2 and TRBJ1-2): GAGVSQSPSNKVTEKGKDVELRCDPISGHTALYWYRQSLGQGLEFLIYFQGNSAPDKSGLPSDRFSAERTGGSVSTLTIQRTQQEDSAVYLCASSLSPVDGYTFGSGTRLTVV.

The chain uses TRBV3-1 and TRBJ2-1, with 9 bases fitting TRBD2. Germline values: CDR1 LGHDT, CDR2 YNNKEL (reference sequence). The CDR3 is made up of 15 amino acids. V lost 4 bases and J lost 5; bases outside the gene matches: 6. The chain's CDR3 is CASSRGGLAHNEQFF. CDR3 DNA sequence: TGTGCCAGCAGCCGAGGGGGACTAGCCCACAATGAGCAGTTCTTC.

In its sample, this clonotype was seen a few times. The chain couples TRBV7-9 to TRBJ1-1; D call uncertain. The ends were cut back, 10 bases at V and 7 bases at J, with 13 bases in the middle. CDR3 length: 11 residues. Germline V gives CDR1 SEHNR, CDR2 FQNEAQ (reference sequence). Here the CDR3 DNA reads TGTGCCACAAGAGACATGGGTGAAGCTTTCTTT. Residues: CATRDMGEAFF. The full variable domain, rest sourced from reference TRBV7-9 and TRBJ1-1, is DTGVSQNPRHKITKRGQNVTFRCDPISEHNRLYWYRQTLGQGPEFLTYFQNEAQLEKSRLLSDRFSAERPKGSFSTLEIQRTEQGDSAMYLCATRDMGEAFFGQGTRLTVV.

This rearrangement joins TRBV28 to TRBJ2-6; 8 positions agree with TRBD1. This CDR3 spans 18 amino acids. The germline V gene has CDR1 MDHEN and CDR2 SYDVKM. Trimming at V came to 6 bases and at J to 0 bases, leaving 10 bases not matched to a gene. CDR3 nucleotides: TGTGCCAGCAGCAGATGGACAGGGAGAAGCTCTGGGGCCAACGTCCTGACTTTC. This gives the protein CASSRWTGRSSGANVLTF.

The chain employs TRBV5-4 and TRBJ2-5; TRBD2 might be the D (5 bases). Germline V CDR1 and CDR2: SGHNT, YYREEE (reference sequence). The CDR3 is made up of 13 amino acids. V lost 5 bases and J 3 bases, leaving 11 bases between the germline ends. This chain's CDR3 is CASRSPAEETQYF. The CDR3 bases are TGTGCCAGCAGGTCGCCAGCGGAAGAGACCCAGTACTTC.

This clonotype appeared a few times. Written as DNA, the CDR3 is TGTGCCAGCAGCCAATACCGGGACAGGGGATCTTCACCCCTCCACTTT. Its translation is CASSQYRDRGSSPLHF. This chain uses TRBV6-5 with TRBJ1-6, with 10 nucleotides matching TRBD1. The J segment lost 9 bases and the V segment lost 6 bases, leaving 11 bases of the junction unmatched. The CDR3 spans 16 residues. Germline V lookup: CDR1 MNHEY, CDR2 SVGAGI.

This clonotype was seen a few times. The chain links TRBV6-1 to TRBJ2-7, with TRBD2 identical over 9 bases. V trimming: 6 bases; J trimming: 4 bases; junction bases outside the gene matches: 10. This CDR3 region has 15 residues. From germline, CDR1 is MNHNS and CDR2 SASEGT. The CDR3, as DNA: TGTGCCAGCAGCTCGGAACTAGCGGGCTTGTACGAGCAGTACTTC. This encodes CASSSELAGLYEQYF.

This clonotype was detected only once. This chain links TRBV7-3 with TRBJ1-2; D is unclear. The germline V and J ends were trimmed by 5 bases and 4 bases, with 11 bases remaining between them. The CDR3 covers 13 residues. CDR1 is SGHTA, CDR2 FQGTGA, per germline. CDR3 loop: CASSATPSYGYTF. The CDR3 coding sequence is TGTGCCAGCAGCGCCACACCGAGCTATGGCTACACCTTC.

The CDR3 DNA sequence: TGTGCCAGCAGTTTCACCTACGGGGGTGAGCAGTTCTTC. This gives the protein CASSFTYGGEQFF. The chain links TRBV6-6 to TRBJ2-1; TRBD2 is a possible D gene (6 bases). From germline, CDR1 is MNHNY and CDR2 SVGAGI (reference sequence). The CDR3 spans 13 residues. Trimming left V 4 bases short and J 9 bases short, with 13 bases between.

This CDR3 reads CSAPRRSGSWDTQYF. For the CDR3, the DNA is TGCAGTGCCCCCAGACGGAGCGGGAGTTGGGATACGCAGTATTTT. This chain connects TRBV20-1 to TRBJ2-3, with 8 bases lining up with TRBD2. The CDR3 totals 15 residues. Losses at the gene ends were 6 bases for V and 6 bases for J; bases not matched to a gene: 14. The germline gives CDR1 DFQATT, CDR2 SNEGSKA (reference sequence).

The CDR3 loop is CASSPNIDTTYEQYF. CDR3 DNA sequence: TGTGCCAGCAGCCCGAACATCGACACCACCTACGAGCAGTACTTC. This sequence joins TRBV9 and TRBJ2-5; D ambiguous. The end of the DNA is better explained by TRBJ2-7, so the J call may be wrong. There are 15 residues in the CDR3. Germline values: CDR1 SGDLS, CDR2 YYNGEE.

V is TRBV6-5 and J is TRBJ1-2, with a weak D call TRBD1 (6 bases). Germline CDR1 MNHEY, CDR2 SVGAGI. V was trimmed by 7 bases and J by 5 bases, leaving 11 bases between them. This CDR3 has 12 residues. This CDR3 is CASTLQGYGYTF. DNA of the CDR3: TGTGCCAGCACTCTACAGGGTTATGGCTACACCTTC.

J is TRBJ2-5 and V is TRBV28, with D maybe TRBD1 (6 bases). The germline V and J ends were trimmed by 7 bases and 5 bases, with 14 bases remaining between them. The CDR3 spans 13 residues. The germline V gene encodes CDR1 MDHEN and CDR2 SYDVKM. The CDR3 spells CASTTGSYETQYF. CDR3 nucleotide sequence: TGTGCCAGCACAACAGGGTCGTACGAGACCCAGTACTTC.

V gene TRBV20-1 combines with J gene TRBJ1-2, with D perhaps TRBD1 (6 bases). CDR3 length: 11 amino acids. Germline V lookup: CDR1 DFQATT, CDR2 SNEGSKA (reference sequence). Here the CDR3 DNA reads TGCAGCGCTGGACAGAACTATGGCTACACCTTC. Protein: CSAGQNYGYTF.

CDR3 region: CASSFYTGELFF. The CDR3 nucleotides are TGTGCCAGTTCGTTTTACACCGGGGAGCTGTTTTTT. The chain links TRBV3-1 to TRBJ2-2, with D hard to call. CDR3 length equals 12 residues. V lost 9 bases and J 3 bases, leaving 8 bases between the germline ends. Germline V CDR1 and CDR2: LGHDT, YNNKEL (reference sequence). The full variable domain, its missing parts supplied by reference TRBV3-1 and TRBJ2-2, is DTAVSQTPKYLVTQMGNDKSIKCEQNLGHDTMYWYKQDSKKFLKIMFSYNNKELIINETVPNRFSPKSPDKAHLNLHINSLELGDSAVYFCASSFYTGELFFGEGSRLTVL.

The V and J genes are TRBV7-9 and TRBJ1-4; D might be TRBD1 (5 bases). V was clipped by 6 bases and J by 3 bases, with 14 bases between them. Germline loops: CDR1 SEHNR, CDR2 FQNEAQ (reference sequence). This CDR3 is 15 amino acids long. The CDR3 DNA reads as TGTGCCAGCAGTTCCCCCACGGGGGCTAATGAAAAACTGTTTTTT. Its translation is CASSSPTGANEKLFF.

In this sample, this clonotype turned up a few times. The chain is built from TRBV5-6 and TRBJ1-1; 7 bases agree with TRBD1. J was trimmed by 5 bases and V by 5 bases; bases with no gene match: 12. The germline CDR1 and CDR2 sequences are SGHDT and YYEEEE. The CDR3 consists of 15 residues. The CDR3 region is CASSFIDRVGTEAFF. The CDR3 region has the DNA TGTGCCAGCAGTTTTATCGACAGGGTGGGAACTGAAGCTTTCTTT.

A remark on this clonotype: Being one base from a much bigger clone, this may be a read error. DNA of the CDR3: TGTGCCAGCAGCGCCGGGGAGGGCACAGATACGCAGTATTTT. Protein sequence: CASSAGEGTDTQYF. The V and J genes are TRBV7-3 and TRBJ2-3; tentatively, D is TRBD2 (6 bases). Per the germline V gene, CDR1 is SGHTA and CDR2 is FQGTGA. V was pared by 5 bases and J by 1 base, with 10 bases between. This CDR3 has 14 amino acids.

This chain connects TRBV20-1 to TRBJ2-5, with D possibly being TRBD1 (6 bases). V gave up 0 bases and J gave up 7 bases, with 21 bases separating them. Germline CDR1 reads DFQATT; CDR2 reads SNEGSKA (reference sequence). There are 16 residues in the CDR3. CDR3 DNA sequence: TGCAGTGCTAGAGACAGGGGAAAGGACCTCGCGGGGACCCAGTACTTC. Its protein is CSARDRGKDLAGTQYF.

J is TRBJ2-3 and V is TRBV9; the D gene is possibly TRBD2 (6 bases). There are 15 residues in the CDR3. Trimming took off 4 bases at V and 2 bases at J, with 14 bases between the two ends. Germline-derived CDR1 and CDR2 are SGDLS and YYNGEE. CDR3 bases: TGTGCCAGCAGCCCCGGCCGGGGACTCACAGATACGCAGTATTTT. Amino acids: CASSPGRGLTDTQYF.

Only a few counts were recorded for this clonotype. The chain has TRBV15 and TRBJ2-5; possibly TRBD1 or TRBD2 for D (5 bases each). With 8 bases removed from V and 2 bases from J, the gap between germline ends came to 18 bases. Per germline, CDR1 LNHNV and CDR2 YYDKDF (reference sequence). This CDR3 is built from 15 residues. This CDR3 reads CATSRGSGKQETQYF. The CDR3 DNA follows: TGTGCCACCTCGAGGGGTTCGGGGAAACAAGAGACCCAGTACTTC.

V gene TRBV7-9 combines with J gene TRBJ1-4, with 7 bases lining up with TRBD1. CDR1 is SEHNR, CDR2 FQNEAQ, per germline (reference sequence). J lost 5 bases, V lost 4 bases, and 4 bases had no gene match. This CDR3 is built from 14 residues. DNA of the CDR3: TGTGCCAGCAGCTCGGGACAGCCCAATGAAAAACTGTTTTTT. This codes for CASSSGQPNEKLFF.

In the case of this clonotype: One end of the junction does not line up with germline, which may come from a read error. The V and J genes are TRBV4-3 and TRBJ2-3, with D perhaps matching TRBD2 (7 bases). The CDR3 covers 16 residues. CDR1 and CDR2 (germline): LGHNA, YSLEER. CDR3 bases: TGCGCCGGCAGCCATGAGACTCGGGGGGCGACAGATACGCAGTATTTT. Its protein is CAGSHETRGATDTQYF.

The V call is TRBV6-1, the J call TRBJ1-2; D is uncertain. The CDR3 is made up of 14 amino acids. The germline V gene has CDR1 MNHNS and CDR2 SASEGT. Between the trimmed V and J ends, which lost 2 bases and 3 bases, there was a span of 10 bases. The CDR3 loop is CASSEITTYYGYTF. The CDR3 DNA sequence: TGTGCCAGCAGTGAAATTACCACGTACTATGGCTACACCTTC.

A remark on this clonotype: The junction and the germline gene differ at one end; a read error may be behind it. The chain couples TRBV29-1 to TRBJ2-7; TRBD2 agrees at 14 bases. The J call may be in error: the DNA end matches TRBJ2-1 better. The CDR3 is 17 residues long. Germline lookup yields CDR1 SQVTM and CDR2 ANQGSEA. CDR3 region: CSVEGGLAGEGYKEQFF. The DNA for the CDR3 is TGCAGCGTCGAGGGGGGACTAGCGGGAGAGGGGTACAAGGAGCAGTTCTTC.

Only a few counts were recorded for this clonotype. The chain joins TRBV11-3 to TRBJ2-4; D gene unclear. This CDR3 has 13 amino acids. Trimming took off 1 base at V and 8 bases at J, with 9 bases between the two ends. The germline V gene has CDR1 SGHNT and CDR2 YENEEA. Here the CDR3 reads CASSLGQSDIQYF. The CDR3 nucleotides read TGTGCCAGCAGCTTAGGCCAGTCGGACATTCAGTACTTC. The variable domain in full, with the rest retrieved from reference TRBV11-3 and TRBJ2-4, is EAGVVQSPRYKIIEKKQPVAFWCNPISGHNTLYWYLQNLGQGPELLIRYENEEAVDDSQLPKDRFSAERLKGVDSTLKIQPAELGDSAVYLCASSLGQSDIQYFGAGTRLSVL.

The CDR3 nucleotides are TGTGCCAGCAGCCCAACCCGGGACAGAAGCACAGATACGCAGTATTTT. Protein product: CASSPTRDRSTDTQYF. The rearrangement uses TRBV2 and TRBJ2-3; 7 positions match TRBD1. Per germline, CDR1 SNHLY and CDR2 FYNNEI. Trimming at V came to 6 bases and at J to 0 bases, leaving 9 bases not matched to a gene. The CDR3 length is 16 residues.

The chain combines TRBV21-1 with TRBJ1-5. TRBV21-1 is deemed a pseudogene. The CDR3 extends over 13 amino acids. In nucleotides, the CDR3 is TGTGCCAGCCTTGACTATAGCAATCAGCCCCAGCATTTT. It yields the protein CASLDYSNQPQHF.

This clonotype was observed a handful of times. The chain joins TRBV9 to TRBJ2-7; no reliable D call. The length of the CDR3 is 14 residues. V lost 4 bases and J lost 5, with 16 bases in between. Germline lookup yields CDR1 SGDLS and CDR2 YYNGEE. The CDR3 DNA reads TGTGCCAGCAGCCCAGGAAACGTGGTTAACGAGCAGTACTTC. This encodes CASSPGNVVNEQYF.